Reported below is one T cell receptor beta chain. Its target antigen remains unknown. Base-call qualities are not available, and no considerably larger clone is one nucleotide away. From each donor, a single peripheral blood sample of roughly 0.11 L on average was drawn into heparinised tubes. A BD FACSAria II and a panel including CD45RO, CCR7, CD25, CD127, CD95 and CD27 were used to sort naive, central memory, regulatory and stem cell-like memory CD4+ T cells. Purity was above 95% for every sorted population. Right away, PBMCs were isolated by Lymphoprep density gradient centrifugation and were stained directly, with no culture step. So that batch effects would be minimized, each experiment stained and sorted samples in pairs, pairing one healthy donor with one patient. The sample is drawn from a study of beta chain features in type 1 diabetes (dated by TCRdb to the late 2010s). For context, the study as a whole: Mean age, gender distribution, total cell number and subset yield were not different between patients and healthy donors. A total of 107,917,701 sorted cells were examined across all samples, and RNA yield correlated strongly with the number of cells per subset. In the study, recently diagnosed type 1 diabetes patients and matched healthy donors were compared on the TCRB repertoires of their sorted circulating CD4+ T cell subsets. Whereas all 28 donors provided naive and central memory subsets, regulatory and stem cell-like memory subsets were isolated from just 8 patients and roughly 8 healthy donors. What the research found in general, with its limitations: Because cDNA was sequenced instead of genomic DNA, activated cells with high expression could be over-represented, although the groups did not differ in activation or CD3 levels. Because the HLA sub-analyses included only small numbers of individuals, any influence of HLA type on TCRB rearrangement was left unresolved. Shorter templates might be favored by PCR, yet because patient and control samples were amplified and corrected together, any such skew would affect both groups equally. Type 1 diabetes patients showed a moderate but significant shortening of TCRB CDR3 length in all four CD4+ subsets. At VDJ recombination sites, patients with type 1 diabetes made fewer insertions and deleted more nucleotides, a pattern implying thymic rearrangement abnormalities. The naive, central memory and regulatory TCRB repertoires appeared to resemble one another more closely among patients than among healthy donors.

All of the isolated RNA was reverse transcribed with the High Capacity cDNA Reverse Transcription Kit, so expressed TCRB transcripts were sequenced. Naive, central memory and regulatory T cell samples underwent deep immunoSEQ sequencing, averaging around 3.7 million total reads per sample. After sorted cells were lysed in RLT buffer, RNA was extracted with DNase-treated RNeasy Micro or Mini kits, with the choice depending on cell number. To prevent cross-contamination, every cell subset was processed on its own, while patient and healthy donor samples were processed together. Using the immunoSEQ multiplex PCR, TCRB sequences were amplified from cDNA into 87-bp fragments spanning the CDR3 region. Sequencing of the amplicons was done on the Illumina HiSeq platform. As for the authors' bioinformatics: Synthetic template baselines were used to correct PCR bias computationally, reads within Hamming distance 2 were collapsed, and singletons that could not be merged were discarded. By aligning reads against IMGT, V, D and J genes, CDR3 length, and insertions or deletions at six rearrangement sites were assigned. Within each subset, clonotype counts were normalized to sorted cell number, and only after that were true diversity and Gini coefficients computed with the tcR R package. The overlap coefficient, calculated on TCRB nucleotide sequences, was used to measure repertoire sharing. TCRdb re-hosts the immuneACCESS table, in-frame sequences only. Its copies lack some clones; in the studies checked, an unresolved V gene accounts for under half of them, and the cause for the rest is not known. V and J calls and clone size come straight from that table; D and trimming were deduced from the DNA. The sample records under 150,000 clones, 17% of which are singletons. The ten biggest clones cover 2.6% of the sample.

At the junction V is shortened by 2 bases and J by 7 bases; bases outside the gene matches: 6. The germline V gene supplies CDR1 SGDLS and CDR2 YYNGEE. From cysteine to phenylalanine, the CDR3 is 14 amino acids long. Of all the DNA, just the CDR3 is kept, 42 bases in frame from base 1. This receptor chain uses TRBV9 and TRBJ2-1; TRBD1 fits 7 bases in the junction. This sequence originates from a man aged 18 to 30 with type 1 diabetes. Material for sequencing was central memory CD4+ T cells from blood. The CDR3: CASSVMTGSNEQFF. In nucleotides, the sequence is TGTGCCAGCAGCGTGATGACAGGGAGTAATGAGCAGTTCTTC.